A selection of T cell receptor beta chains follows, all from one sample in a study of post-analysis software for immune sequencing data. TCRdb re-analysed the PCR reads in MiXCR, keeping a single row per CDR3 protein. The sample shows under 650,000 distinct CDR3 sequences, about 44% of them seen only once. The sequencing input was blood. The receptors were sampled from a girl aged 5-17 years with multiple sclerosis. CDR3s include the opening cysteine and the closing phenylalanine or tryptophan. Fields, in order: J gene, D gene, V gene, clone size, CDR3 protein, CDR3 DNA. A D gene is named only where the DNA matches it firmly. Clone sizes are given selectively: once, few, many, or a class where the clone is expanded.

j_call: TRBJ1-4; d_call: NA; v_call: TRBV12-3/TRBV12-4; clone_size: many; cdr3_aa: CASRPNRHNEKLFF; cdr3_nt: TGTGCCAGCAGGCCAAACAGACATAATGAAAAACTGTTTTTT
j_call: TRBJ2-7; d_call: NA; v_call: TRBV4-1; clone_size: NA; cdr3_aa: CASSQRTAGIYEQYF; cdr3_nt: TGCGCCAGCAGCCAAAGGACAGCAGGCATCTACGAGCAGTACTTC
j_call: TRBJ2-4; d_call: TRBD2; v_call: TRBV4-1; clone_size: once; cdr3_aa: CASAGLAGGVLAKNIQYF; cdr3_nt: TGCGCCAGCGCCGGACTAGCGGGGGGGGTACTAGCCAAAAACATTCAGTACTTC
j_call: TRBJ1-5; d_call: NA; v_call: TRBV7-2; clone_size: many; cdr3_aa: CASSLARGQPQHF; cdr3_nt: TGTGCCAGCAGCTTAGCCAGGGGTCAGCCCCAGCATTTT
j_call: TRBJ2-5; d_call: TRBD2; v_call: TRBV20-1; clone_size: once; cdr3_aa: CSARPSGKETQYF; cdr3_nt: TGCAGTGCTAGACCTAGCGGGAAAGAGACCCAGTACTTC
j_call: TRBJ2-4; d_call: NA; v_call: TRBV12-3/TRBV12-4; clone_size: few; cdr3_aa: CASSPGREGAGAKNIQYF; cdr3_nt: TGTGCCAGCAGTCCCGGGCGAGAGGGGGCGGGGGCCAAAAACATTCAGTACTTC
j_call: TRBJ2-7; d_call: TRBD2; v_call: TRBV20-1; clone_size: NA; cdr3_aa: CSAGMASGVYGQYF; cdr3_nt: TGCAGTGCTGGGATGGCTAGCGGGGTGTACGGGCAGTACTTC
j_call: TRBJ2-7; d_call: TRBD2; v_call: TRBV20-1; clone_size: NA; cdr3_aa: CSAVGTSGRTHEQYF; cdr3_nt: TGCAGTGCTGTCGGGACTAGCGGGAGAACCCACGAGCAGTACTTC
j_call: TRBJ2-1; d_call: NA; v_call: TRBV7-3; clone_size: NA; cdr3_aa: CASSFLGGPDEQFF; cdr3_nt: TGTGCCAGCAGCTTCCTCGGGGGGCCGGACGAGCAGTTCTTC
j_call: TRBJ1-1; d_call: NA; v_call: TRBV5-1; clone_size: few; cdr3_aa: CASSSRGSMNTEAFF; cdr3_nt: TGCGCCAGCAGTTCCCGTGGGAGCATGAACACTGAAGCTTTCTTT
j_call: TRBJ2-1; d_call: NA; v_call: TRBV4-2; clone_size: NA; cdr3_aa: CASSQDPSRGLIDNEQFF; cdr3_nt: TGTGCCAGCAGCCAAGATCCGTCCCGGGGCCTCATAGACAATGAGCAGTTCTTC
j_call: TRBJ2-5; d_call: NA; v_call: TRBV5-1; clone_size: NA; cdr3_aa: CASSLEHSQIEETQYF; cdr3_nt: TGCGCCAGCAGCTTGGAGCACAGTCAAATCGAAGAGACCCAGTACTTC
j_call: TRBJ2-1; d_call: NA; v_call: TRBV6-2/TRBV6-3; clone_size: NA; cdr3_aa: CASSYSRLPNNEQFF; cdr3_nt: TGTGCCAGCAGTTACTCCCGGTTACCTAACAATGAGCAGTTCTTC
j_call: TRBJ1-2; d_call: NA; v_call: TRBV4-2; clone_size: many; cdr3_aa: CASSGRERYGYTF; cdr3_nt: TGTGCCAGCAGCGGGAGGGAACGATATGGCTACACCTTC
j_call: TRBJ2-7; d_call: TRBD1; v_call: TRBV2; clone_size: NA; cdr3_aa: CASSDLGGPYEQYF; cdr3_nt: TGTGCCAGCAGTGATTTAGGGGGCCCCTACGAGCAGTACTTC
j_call: TRBJ2-1; d_call: NA; v_call: TRBV10-3; clone_size: few; cdr3_aa: CAISSSSYNEQFF; cdr3_nt: TGTGCCATCTCTTCCTCCTCCTACAATGAGCAGTTCTTC
j_call: TRBJ2-6; d_call: NA; v_call: TRBV9; clone_size: NA; cdr3_aa: CASSPRPDAMGRANVLTF; cdr3_nt: TGTGCCAGCAGCCCCCGCCCCGACGCCATGGGTAGGGCCAACGTCCTGACTTTC
j_call: TRBJ2-7; d_call: TRBD2; v_call: TRBV4-1; clone_size: NA; cdr3_aa: CASSQERSGSWSYEQYF; cdr3_nt: TGCGCCAGCAGCCAAGAACGCAGCGGGAGTTGGAGCTACGAGCAGTACTTC